The clone carrying this T cell receptor (beta chain) was counted only a few times. This specimen belongs to a study of T cells after yellow fever vaccination. TCRdb recomputed calls from the 5' RACE reads with MiXCR, one row per CDR3 protein. The sample lists a few hundred thousand distinct CDR3 sequences; 9.5% to 15% were seen once. Germline V CDR1 and CDR2: SGHTA, FQGNSA. The CDR3 runs to 16 residues. V was pared by 6 bases and J by 2 bases, with 6 bases of the junction left unmatched. Sequencing used CD4+ T cells sorted from PBMCs, obtained 15 days after the yellow fever booster vaccination. The TCR was taken from a man between 18 and 29 years old who received the YFV17D yellow fever vaccine. V and J are TRBV7-2 and TRBJ2-3, with 12 bases aligning to TRBD2. Written as DNA, the CDR3 is TGTGCCAGCAGGAAAAGACTAGCGGGGGACACAGATACGCAGTATTTT. Translated: CASRKRLAGDTDTQYF.